The present entry profiles one TCR beta chain with its context. What it recognizes is unknown. Caucasian adults living in Nashville, Tennessee, provided all samples. Germline loops: CDR1 MNHNS, CDR2 SASEGT. The V end was cut by 5 bases, the J end by 7 bases, with 8 bases between. The CDR3 is 11 amino acids. These data belong to a study of shared clonotypes between healthy human individuals. Each subset's genomic DNA was split evenly across several immunoSEQ plates. Some clones are missing from TCRdb's copy, which holds only in-frame ones; the method was immunoSEQ multiplex PCR. The sample holds some 2,400,000 clones, approximately 96% seen once. Study results and limitations: Approximately 5% was the fraction of naive CD4 clonotypes found shared across four donors. Generation of non-shared clonotypes was less probable than generation of clonotypes shared by all four donors.

Sequenced input: naive CD4+ T cells sorted from blood. The subset denotes: CD45RA+ positively selected. J is TRBJ1-1 and V is TRBV6-1; D call uncertain. This sequence originates from a man between 18 and 29 years old in good health. CDR3 in amino acids: CASSNLIEAFF. For the CDR3, the DNA is TGTGCCAGCAGTAATTTAATTGAAGCTTTCTTT.